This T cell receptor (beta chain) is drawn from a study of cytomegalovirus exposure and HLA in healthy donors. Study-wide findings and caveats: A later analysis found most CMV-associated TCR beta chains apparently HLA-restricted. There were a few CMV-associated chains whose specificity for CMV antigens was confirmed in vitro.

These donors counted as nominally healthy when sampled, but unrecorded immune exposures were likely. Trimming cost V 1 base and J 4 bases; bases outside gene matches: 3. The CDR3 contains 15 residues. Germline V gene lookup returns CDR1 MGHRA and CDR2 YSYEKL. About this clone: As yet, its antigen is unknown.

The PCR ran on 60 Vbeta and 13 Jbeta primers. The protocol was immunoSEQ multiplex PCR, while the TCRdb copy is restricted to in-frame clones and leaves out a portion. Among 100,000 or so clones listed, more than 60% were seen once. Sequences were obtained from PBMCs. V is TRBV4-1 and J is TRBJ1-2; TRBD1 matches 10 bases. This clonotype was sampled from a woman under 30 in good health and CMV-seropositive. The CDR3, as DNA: TGCGCCAGCAGCCAAGTGACAGGGGGCCCCTATGGCTACACCTTC. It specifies CASSQVTGGPYGYTF.